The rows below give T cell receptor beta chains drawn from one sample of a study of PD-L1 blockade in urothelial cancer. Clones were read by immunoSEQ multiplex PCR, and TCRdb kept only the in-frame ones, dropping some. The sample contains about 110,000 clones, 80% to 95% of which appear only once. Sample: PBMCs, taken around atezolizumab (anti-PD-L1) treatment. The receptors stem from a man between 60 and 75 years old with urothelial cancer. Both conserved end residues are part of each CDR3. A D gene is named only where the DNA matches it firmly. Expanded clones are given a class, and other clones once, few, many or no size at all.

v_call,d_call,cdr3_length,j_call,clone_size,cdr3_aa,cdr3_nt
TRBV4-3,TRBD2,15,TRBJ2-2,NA,CASSQGRGGGAKLFF,TGCGCCAGCAGCCAAGGGCGGGGCGGGGGGGCCAAGCTGTTTTTT
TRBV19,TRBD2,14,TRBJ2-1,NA,CASSSSPSGGEQFF,TGTGCCAGTAGTAGTTCTCCTAGCGGGGGTGAGCAGTTCTTC
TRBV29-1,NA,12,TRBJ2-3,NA,CSVELGPDTQYF,TGCAGCGTTGAACTGGGCCCAGATACGCAGTATTTT
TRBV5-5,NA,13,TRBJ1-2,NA,CASSRAADYGYTF,TGTGCCAGCAGCCGCGCGGCGGACTATGGCTACACCTTC
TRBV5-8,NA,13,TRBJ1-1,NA,CASSLSRGTEAFF,TGTGCCAGCAGCCTCTCAAGGGGCACTGAAGCTTTCTTT
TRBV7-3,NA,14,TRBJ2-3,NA,CASSLRASTDTQYF,TGTGCCAGCAGCCTGCGTGCTAGCACAGATACGCAGTATTTT
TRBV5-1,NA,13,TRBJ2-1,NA,CASSVGLRNEQFF,TGCGCCAGCAGCGTGGGACTCCGGAATGAGCAGTTCTTC
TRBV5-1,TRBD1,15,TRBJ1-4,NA,CASSLETGEYEKLFF,TGCGCCAGCAGCTTGGAGACAGGGGAATATGAAAAACTGTTTTTT
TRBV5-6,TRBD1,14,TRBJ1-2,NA,CASSLRDRDWGYTF,TGTGCCAGCAGCTTGAGGGACAGGGACTGGGGCTACACCTTC
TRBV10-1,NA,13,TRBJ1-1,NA,CASSEHLNTEAFF,TGCGCCAGCAGTGAACACCTGAACACTGAAGCTTTCTTT
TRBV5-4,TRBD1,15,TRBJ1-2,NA,CASSPRQGANYGYTF,TGTGCCAGCAGCCCCAGACAGGGGGCTAACTATGGCTACACCTTC
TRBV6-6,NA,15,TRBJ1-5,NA,CASSAGRISNQPQHF,TGTGCCAGCAGTGCAGGTCGAATTAGCAATCAGCCCCAGCATTTT
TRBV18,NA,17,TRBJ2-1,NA,CASSPPRRPSSYNEQFF,TGTGCCAGCTCACCACCGAGGAGACCGAGCTCCTACAATGAGCAGTTCTTC
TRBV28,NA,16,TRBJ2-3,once,CASSLGAGSITDTQYF,TGTGCCAGCAGTTTAGGTGCGGGAAGTATCACAGATACGCAGTATTTT
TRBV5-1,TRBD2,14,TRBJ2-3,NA,CASSSGGPTDTQYF,TGCGCCAGCAGTAGCGGGGGGCCCACAGATACGCAGTATTTT
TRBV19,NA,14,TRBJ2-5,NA,CASSILGAQETQYF,TGTGCCAGTAGTATTTTGGGGGCCCAAGAGACCCAGTACTTC
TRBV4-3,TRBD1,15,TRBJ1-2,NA,CASSQDSGTVYGYTF,TGCGCCAGCAGCCAAGATTCGGGGACAGTCTATGGCTACACCTTC
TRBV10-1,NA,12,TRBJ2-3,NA,CASSRSTDTQYF,TGCGCCAGCAGCCGTAGCACAGATACGCAGTATTTT
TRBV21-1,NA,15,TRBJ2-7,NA,CASRAQGLPPGEQYF,TGTGCCAGCAGGGCCCAAGGACTCCCGCCGGGGGAGCAGTACTTC
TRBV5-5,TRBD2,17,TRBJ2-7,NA,CASSPPGTSGRTYEQYF,TGTGCCAGCAGCCCCCCCGGGACTAGCGGGAGAACCTACGAGCAGTACTTC
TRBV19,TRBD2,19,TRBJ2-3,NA,CASSPGLAGPSVRTDTQYF,TGTGCCAGTAGCCCGGGACTAGCGGGGCCATCGGTGCGCACAGATACGCAGTATTTT
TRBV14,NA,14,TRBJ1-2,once,CASSLRGIDYGYTF,TGTGCCAGCAGCCTACGGGGAATTGACTATGGCTACACCTTC
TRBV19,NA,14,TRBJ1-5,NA,CASTPPGPHQPQHF,TGTGCCAGCACACCCCCAGGTCCTCATCAGCCCCAGCATTTT
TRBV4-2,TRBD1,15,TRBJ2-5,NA,CASSQDQGAPETQYF,TGTGCCAGCAGCCAAGATCAGGGGGCCCCAGAGACCCAGTACTTC
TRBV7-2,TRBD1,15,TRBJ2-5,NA,CASSPRDRGPETQYF,TGTGCCAGCAGCCCCCGGGACAGGGGGCCGGAGACCCAGTACTTC
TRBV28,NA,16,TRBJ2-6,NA,CASCVSGSAGANVLTF,TGTGCCAGTTGTGTGTCTGGATCAGCGGGGGCCAACGTCCTGACTTTC
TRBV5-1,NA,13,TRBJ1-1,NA,CASSYGGTTEAFF,TGCGCCAGCTCCTATGGGGGGACCACTGAAGCTTTCTTT
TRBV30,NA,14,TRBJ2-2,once,CAWGPGVNTGELFF,TGTGCCTGGGGCCCCGGGGTTAACACCGGGGAGCTGTTTTTT
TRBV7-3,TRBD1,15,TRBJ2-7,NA,CASSLYPGQGYEQYF,TGTGCCAGCAGCTTATACCCGGGACAGGGATACGAGCAGTACTTC
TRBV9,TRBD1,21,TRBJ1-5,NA,CASSGGGPPVTQTYSNQPQHF,TGTGCCAGCAGCGGAGGGGGCCCCCCGGTCACGCAAACTTATAGCAATCAGCCCCAGCATTTT
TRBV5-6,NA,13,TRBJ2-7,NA,CASSLGTNYEQYF,TGTGCCAGCAGCCTGGGGACAAACTACGAGCAGTACTTC
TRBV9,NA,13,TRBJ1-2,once,CASRATGSPGYTF,TGTGCCAGCAGAGCTACAGGGTCCCCTGGCTACACCTTC
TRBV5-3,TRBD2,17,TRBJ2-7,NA,CARSVSKKRERSYEQYF,TGTGCCAGAAGCGTCAGTAAAAAGCGGGAGAGATCCTACGAGCAGTACTTC
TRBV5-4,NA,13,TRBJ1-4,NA,CASSLALDEKLFF,TGTGCCAGCAGCTTGGCCCTTGATGAAAAACTGTTTTTT